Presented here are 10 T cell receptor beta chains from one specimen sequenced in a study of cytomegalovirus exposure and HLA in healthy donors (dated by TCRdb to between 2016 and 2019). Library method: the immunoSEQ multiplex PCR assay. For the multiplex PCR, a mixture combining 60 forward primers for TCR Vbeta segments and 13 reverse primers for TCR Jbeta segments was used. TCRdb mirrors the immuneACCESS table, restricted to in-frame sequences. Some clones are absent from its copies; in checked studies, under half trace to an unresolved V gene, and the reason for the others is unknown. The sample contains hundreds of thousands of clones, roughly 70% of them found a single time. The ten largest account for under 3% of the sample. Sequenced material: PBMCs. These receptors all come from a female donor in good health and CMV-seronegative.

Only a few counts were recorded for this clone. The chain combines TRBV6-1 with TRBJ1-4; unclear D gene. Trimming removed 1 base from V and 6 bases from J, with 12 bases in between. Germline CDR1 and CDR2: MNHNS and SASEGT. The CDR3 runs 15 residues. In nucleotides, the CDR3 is TGTGCCAGCAGTGAAGAGGCCCAGCGCTATGAAAAACTGTTTTTT. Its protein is CASSEEAQRYEKLFF.

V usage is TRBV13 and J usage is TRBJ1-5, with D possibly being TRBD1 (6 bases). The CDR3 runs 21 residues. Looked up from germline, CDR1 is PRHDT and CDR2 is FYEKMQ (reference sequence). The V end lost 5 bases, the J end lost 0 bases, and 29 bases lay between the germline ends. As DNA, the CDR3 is TGTGCCAGCAGCACTCCGCGGGGGCTCACAAAAAAGCCTAATAGCAATCAGCCCCAGCATTTT. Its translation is CASSTPRGLTKKPNSNQPQHF.

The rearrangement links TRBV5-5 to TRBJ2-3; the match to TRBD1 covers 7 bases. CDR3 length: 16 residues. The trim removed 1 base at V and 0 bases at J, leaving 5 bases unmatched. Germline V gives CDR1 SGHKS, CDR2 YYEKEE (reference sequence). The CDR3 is CASSLIEGASTDTQYF. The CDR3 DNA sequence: TGTGCCAGCAGCTTGATTGAGGGGGCGAGCACAGATACGCAGTATTTT.

The CDR3, as DNA: TGTGCCAGCGAACTCGGGAATGAGCAGTTCTTC. The encoded protein is CASELGNEQFF. The V gene is TRBV7-9, the J gene TRBJ2-1; D gene unclear. CDR3 size: 11 residues. The V gene's germline CDR1 is SEHNR and CDR2 FQNEAQ (reference sequence). V was shortened by 8 bases and J by 7 bases, with 9 bases between the two germline ends.

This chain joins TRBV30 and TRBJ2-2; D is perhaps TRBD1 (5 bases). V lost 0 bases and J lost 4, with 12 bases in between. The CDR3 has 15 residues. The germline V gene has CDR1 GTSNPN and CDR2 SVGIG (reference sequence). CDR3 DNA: TGTGCCTGGAGTGTACCTGGGGCCCTCACCGGGGAGCTGTTTTTT. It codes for CAWSVPGALTGELFF.

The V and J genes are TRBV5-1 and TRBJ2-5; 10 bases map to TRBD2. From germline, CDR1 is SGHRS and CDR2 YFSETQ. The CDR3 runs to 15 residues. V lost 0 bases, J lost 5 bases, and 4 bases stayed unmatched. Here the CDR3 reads CASSLVAGGGETQYF. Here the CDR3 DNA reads TGCGCCAGCAGCTTGGTAGCGGGAGGAGGTGAGACCCAGTACTTC.

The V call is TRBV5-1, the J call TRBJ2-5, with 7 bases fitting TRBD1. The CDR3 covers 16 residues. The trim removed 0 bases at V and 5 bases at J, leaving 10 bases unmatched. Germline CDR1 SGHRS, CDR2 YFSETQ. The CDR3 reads CASSLGGQSYVETQYF. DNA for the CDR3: TGCGCCAGCAGCTTGGGGGGACAGTCGTACGTGGAGACCCAGTACTTC. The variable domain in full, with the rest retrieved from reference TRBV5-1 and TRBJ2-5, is KAGVTQTPRYLIKTRGQQVTLSCSPISGHRSVSWYQQTPGQGLQFLFEYFSETQRNKGNFPGRFSGRQFSNSRSEMNVSTLELGDSALYLCASSLGGQSYVETQYFGPGTRLLVL.

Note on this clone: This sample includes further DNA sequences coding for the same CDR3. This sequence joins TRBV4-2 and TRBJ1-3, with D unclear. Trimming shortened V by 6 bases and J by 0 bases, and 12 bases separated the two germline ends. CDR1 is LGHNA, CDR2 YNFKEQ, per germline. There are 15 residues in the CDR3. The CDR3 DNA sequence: TGTGCCAGCAGTCCCTCGGGGAACTCTGGAAACACCATATATTTT. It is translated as CASSPSGNSGNTIYF.

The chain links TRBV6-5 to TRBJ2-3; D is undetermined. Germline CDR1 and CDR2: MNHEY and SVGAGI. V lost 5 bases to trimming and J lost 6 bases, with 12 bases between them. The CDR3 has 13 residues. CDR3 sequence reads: CASSTVPADTQYF. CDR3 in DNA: TGTGCCAGCAGTACGGTTCCCGCGGATACGCAGTATTTT.

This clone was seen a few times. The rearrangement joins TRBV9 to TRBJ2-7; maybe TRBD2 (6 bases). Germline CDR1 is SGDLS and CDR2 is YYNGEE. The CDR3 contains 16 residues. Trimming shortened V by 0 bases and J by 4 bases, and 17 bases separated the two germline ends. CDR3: CASSVGTGTPPYEQYF. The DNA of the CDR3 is TGTGCCAGCAGCGTAGGAACCGGGACTCCACCTTACGAGCAGTACTTC. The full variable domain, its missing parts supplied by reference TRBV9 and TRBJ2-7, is DSGVTQTPKHLITATGQRVTLRCSPRSGDLSVYWYQQSLDQGLQFLIQYYNGEERAKGNILERFSAQQFPDLHSELNLSSLELGDSALYFCASSVGTGTPPYEQYFGPGTRLTVT.